This TCR beta chain emerged from a study of Graves' ophthalmopathy and Graves' hyperthyroidism. Note on this clonotype: Germline and junction disagree at one end, which may indicate a read error.

Amplification from RNA transcripts yielded the TCR beta CDR3 regions. First-round RT-PCR relied on HTBI primers, and a second-round multiplex PCR came next. In TCRdb, the multiplex PCR reads were re-called with MiXCR into one record per CDR3 protein. The sample includes 400,000 to 450,000 distinct CDR3 sequences, 20% to 25% seen only once; the top ten take 3%. Germline V CDR1 and CDR2: SNHLY, FYNNEI. There are 17 residues in the CDR3. J is TRBJ1-2 and V is TRBV2; TRBD1 matches 8 bases. The sequenced sample was peripheral blood. The sequence was collected from a woman younger than 30 with stable Graves' hyperthyroidism. The CDR3 DNA reads TGCGCCAGCAGTGCTCTTCGGACAGGGAGTGCTGACTATGGCTACACCTTC. Amino acid sequence: CASSALRTGSADYGYTF.